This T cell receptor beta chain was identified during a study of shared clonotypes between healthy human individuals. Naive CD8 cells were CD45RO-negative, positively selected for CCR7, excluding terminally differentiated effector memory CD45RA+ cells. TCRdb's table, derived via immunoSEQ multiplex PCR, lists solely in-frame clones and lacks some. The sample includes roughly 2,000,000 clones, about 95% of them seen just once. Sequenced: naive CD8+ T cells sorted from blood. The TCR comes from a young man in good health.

The CDR3 is CASSGGAMNTEAFF. The CDR3 DNA reads as TGTGCCAGCAGTGGCGGGGCGATGAACACTGAAGCTTTCTTT. This chain connects TRBV28 to TRBJ1-1, with D tentatively TRBD1 (5 bases). Trimming cost V 5 bases and J 0 bases, with 10 bases left between them. The CDR3 sequence is 14 residues long. Germline CDR1 MDHEN, CDR2 SYDVKM.